This TCR beta chain was obtained from a study of blood T cells in healthy people across ages. Study-wide points: Donor CMV status, an unknown factor, possibly confounded changes in expanded clonotypes.

Next came a second PCR, run for about 6 to 12 cycles, which used a sample-barcoded 5' primer along with a J-beta primer mix. TCRdb recomputed calls from the 5' RACE reads with MiXCR, one row per CDR3 protein. The table has about 830,000 distinct CDR3 sequences, around 62% seen once; the top ten hold around a quarter. Comment on this clonotype: What it binds is not known.

The CDR3 loop spans 15 amino acids. The junction had 7 bases not matched to a gene; V was cut back by 4 bases and J by 6 bases. Germline assignment: CDR1 MNHNY and CDR2 SVGAGI (reference sequence). This chain joins TRBV6-6 and TRBJ2-1; 9 bases agree with TRBD1. Sequenced sample: blood. The source of this sequence is a man aged 25-45 years in good health. This CDR3 is CASSFGRDRANEQFF. Written as DNA, the CDR3 is TGTGCCAGCAGTTTTGGGCGGGACAGGGCCAATGAGCAGTTCTTC.